A selection of T cell receptor beta chains follows, all from one sample in a study of long-term antiretroviral therapy in people with HIV. Clones were read by immunoSEQ multiplex PCR, and TCRdb kept only the in-frame ones, dropping some. Among a few thousand clones listed, 88% were seen once. The source was unsorted PBMCs, collected 1.3 years after starting antiretroviral therapy. The receptors derive from a woman aged 45-59 years with HIV. Each CDR3 is given with its conserved first and last residue. The D gene is left open where the match is weak. Clone size is shown for a subset of rows, as once, few, many or a class of expanded clone.

clone_size j_call d_call v_call cdr3_nt cdr3_aa
NA TRBJ2-2 TRBD2 TRBV11-2 TGTGCCAGCGCCCCTATTGAGGGACTAGGTACCGGGGAGCTGTTTTTT CASAPIEGLGTGELFF
NA TRBJ2-7 NA TRBV14 TGTGCCAGCAGCCAACTAGTAGCCTACGAGCAGTACTTC CASSQLVAYEQYF
once TRBJ1-2 NA TRBV10-2 TGCGCCAGCAGTAACGACAGAAACTATGGCTACACCTTC CASSNDRNYGYTF
NA TRBJ2-1 TRBD2 TRBV5-4 TGTGCCAGCAGCCGGGCCGGGACTAAAACCTACAATGAGCAGTTCTTC CASSRAGTKTYNEQFF
few TRBJ1-3 NA TRBV28 TGTGCCAGCAGCTGGGACATTGAAGTATATTTT CASSWDIEVYF
NA TRBJ1-2 TRBD1 TRBV7-2 TGTGCCAGCAGCGGCAGACAGGGACTGGAGGGCTACACCTTC CASSGRQGLEGYTF
NA TRBJ2-3 TRBD2 TRBV5-1 TGCGCCAGCAGCCCGCTAGCGGGGGGCGACGGTCCCGGCACAGATACGCAGTATTTT CASSPLAGGDGPGTDTQYF
NA TRBJ2-2 NA TRBV7-9 TGTGCCAGCAGCTTCCGGGACCGGATGGGTACCGGGGAGCTGTTTTTT CASSFRDRMGTGELFF
NA TRBJ1-1 NA TRBV29-1 TGCAGCGTGGGCACAGGGACCATTGCGGAAGCTTTCTTT CSVGTGTIAEAFF
NA TRBJ1-5 NA TRBV2 TGTGCCAGCAGTGGCAGGGTGGGCAATCAGCCCCAGCATTTT CASSGRVGNQPQHF
NA TRBJ1-4 NA TRBV29-1 TGCAGCGTTGAAGTTCTGGGGCCTAGCGGTGAAAAACTGTTTTTT CSVEVLGPSGEKLFF
NA TRBJ1-4 TRBD1 TRBV6-5 TGTGCCAGCAGTTACTCCTGGACAGGACAGAATGAAAAACTGTTTTTT CASSYSWTGQNEKLFF
NA TRBJ1-4 NA TRBV27 TGTGCCAGCAGTCCCGCCACGGGTTCGGTAGTCGAAAAACTGTTTTTT CASSPATGSVVEKLFF
NA TRBJ1-6 NA TRBV2 TGTGCCGGCTATAGGGACCGGGTAATACCGTTAATGTCACCCCTCCACTTT CAGYRDRVIPLMSPLHF
NA TRBJ2-2 TRBD2 TRBV19 TGTGCCAGTAAAACTAGCGGGTCGAACACCGGGGAGCTGTTTTTT CASKTSGSNTGELFF